This T cell receptor beta chain was identified during a study of shared T cell receptors in the human thymus. Measured with immunoSEQ multiplex PCR; TCRdb has only the in-frame clones, and not every one. The sample records 550,000 to 800,000 clones, 80% to 90% being singletons. Looked up from germline, CDR1 is MNHEY and CDR2 is SMNVEV (reference sequence). V lost 6 bases, J lost 5 bases, and 28 bases stayed unmatched. This CDR3 has 23 residues. This same sample was also taken into another study, of human thymus T cells.

The genes are TRBV27 and TRBJ2-7; 16 nucleotides agree with TRBD2. Sample: thymocytes. This clonotype originated in a girl younger than two with a congenital heart defect. CDR3 loop: CASSLQHNLTGLAGGPTIDEQYF. DNA for the CDR3: TGTGCCAGCAGCCTGCAACATAACCTTACGGGACTAGCGGGGGGGCCGACAATCGACGAGCAGTACTTC.